One and the same sample provided the 2 T cell receptor beta chains below, sequenced in a study of breast tumors, draining lymph nodes, adjacent tissues. From the multiplex PCR reads, TCRdb called clonotypes with MiXCR, one entry per CDR3 protein. The table shows 200,000 or so distinct CDR3 sequences, with around 33% occurring only once. The lymph nodes were axillary draining lymph nodes from breast cancer patients. The sequenced material came from axillary lymph node tissue. The receptors were sampled from a female donor with breast cancer. Some clones in this sample may be carry-over from other donors' samples.

This clonotype was seen repeatedly, ten times or more. The chain couples TRBV20-1 to TRBJ2-1, with D tentatively TRBD1 (5 bases). Germline loops: CDR1 DFQATT, CDR2 SNEGSKA (reference sequence). The CDR3 has 13 residues. Trimming cost V 8 bases and J 1 base, with 12 bases left between them. The CDR3 loop is CSPLQVSYNEQFF. The CDR3 DNA is TGCAGTCCTTTACAGGTTTCCTACAATGAGCAGTTCTTC.

Details on this clonotype: As the CDR3 is not closed by the conserved phenylalanine or tryptophan, this likely results from a read error. The DNA is omitted, as the CDR3 cannot be located on it reliably, and the CDR3 follows TCRdb's listing. The chain has TRBV13 and TRBJ2-2; the table's TRBD1 call for D was not verified on the DNA. Germline V gene lookup returns CDR1 PRHDT and CDR2 FYEKMQ (reference sequence). The CDR3 totals 15 residues, both ends included. The CDR3 spells CASNTGRLNTGELRI.